This T cell receptor (beta chain) was documented in a study of CD8 T cells in ankylosing spondylitis. Whole-study results and caveats: Typical of ankylosing spondylitis blood, it appeared, was a TCR beta motif of fewer than ten highly homologous variants.

This CDR3 spans 14 amino acids. Germline values: CDR1 SGHRS, CDR2 YFSETQ. Trimming removed 4 bases from V and 5 bases from J, with 13 bases in between. A quantitative 5'-RACE method, one with molecular barcodes, was used to make TCR beta libraries. TCRdb used MiXCR to reprocess the 5' RACE reads, holding one entry per CDR3 protein. The data show under 550,000 distinct CDR3 sequences, 26% seen once. This clonotype was counted between two and nine times. Its cognate antigen is unknown. The chain carries TRBV5-1 and TRBJ1-5; no firm D call. This TCR derives from a male donor with ankylosing spondylitis. The specimen was blood, either unsorted or a sorted T cell fraction (not recorded which). The CDR3 loop reads CASSPEGRDQPQHF. The CDR3 coding sequence is TGCGCCAGCAGCCCAGAAGGTAGGGATCAGCCCCAGCATTTT. The full variable domain, completed using reference TRBV5-1 and TRBJ1-5, is KAGVTQTPRYLIKTRGQQVTLSCSPISGHRSVSWYQQTPGQGLQFLFEYFSETQRNKGNFPGRFSGRQFSNSRSEMNVSTLELGDSALYLCASSPEGRDQPQHFGDGTRLSIL.